The 29 T cell receptor beta chains reported below all come from one sample, sequenced in a study of cytomegalovirus exposure and HLA in healthy donors. 60 Vbeta and 13 Jbeta primers were used in PCR. Clones were sequenced by immunoSEQ multiplex PCR, and TCRdb holds only the in-frame ones, with some missing. The sample has approximately 150,000 clones; about four fifths are singletons. Sequenced: PBMCs. These TCRs come from a man aged 18 to 29 in good health and CMV-seropositive.

This chain connects TRBV6-5 to TRBJ2-3; a weak D match, TRBD1 (5 bases). Germline loops: CDR1 MNHEY, CDR2 SVGAGI. V was shortened by 6 bases and J by 5 bases, with 9 bases between the two germline ends. This CDR3 contains 12 residues. CDR3 nucleotides: TGTGCCAGCAGGGACACCCAAGATACGCAGTATTTT. It is translated as CASRDTQDTQYF.

This clone was found once. The rearrangement links TRBV5-1 to TRBJ1-5, with TRBD1 matching 9 bases. J was trimmed by 7 bases and V by 2 bases; bases with no gene match: 4. The CDR3 sequence is 14 residues long. CDR1 is SGHRS, CDR2 YFSETQ, per germline. For the CDR3, the DNA is TGCGCCAGCAGCTTACAGGGGGCGGGGCAGCCCCAGCATTTT. This translates into CASSLQGAGQPQHF. The full variable domain, its missing parts supplied by reference TRBV5-1 and TRBJ1-5, is KAGVTQTPRYLIKTRGQQVTLSCSPISGHRSVSWYQQTPGQGLQFLFEYFSETQRNKGNFPGRFSGRQFSNSRSEMNVSTLELGDSALYLCASSLQGAGQPQHFGDGTRLSIL.

V is TRBV2 and J is TRBJ2-4, with 8 nucleotides matching TRBD1. This CDR3 spans 13 amino acids. Germline-derived CDR1 and CDR2 are SNHLY and FYNNEI. Trimming cost V 10 bases and J 8 bases; bases outside gene matches: 10. The CDR3 reads CATLDMTGDIQYF. The DNA for the CDR3 is TGTGCCACCCTGGACATGACAGGGGACATTCAGTACTTC.

Here the CDR3 reads CASRQDMNTEAFF. CDR3 sequence (DNA): TGTGCCAGCCGACAGGACATGAACACTGAAGCTTTCTTT. The V gene is TRBV11-3, the J gene TRBJ1-1; D possibly corresponds to TRBD1 (6 bases). CDR1 is SGHNT and CDR2 is YENEEA in the germline V gene. V shed 8 bases and J shed 0 bases, with 10 bases lying between them. The CDR3 is 13 amino acids.

The chain has TRBV7-9 and TRBJ2-1; D is possibly TRBD2 (6 bases). CDR3 size: 14 residues. V lost 4 bases and J 4 bases, leaving 11 bases between the germline ends. Germline-derived CDR1 and CDR2 are SEHNR and FQNEAQ (reference sequence). The CDR3 loop is CASSSYGGYNEQFF. The CDR3 DNA sequence: TGTGCCAGCAGCTCCTATGGGGGGTACAATGAGCAGTTCTTC.

The chain recombines TRBV27 with TRBJ2-5; perhaps TRBD2 as D (6 bases). Between the trimmed V and J ends, which lost 4 bases and 5 bases, there was a span of 14 bases. Germline values: CDR1 MNHEY, CDR2 SMNVEV (reference sequence). The CDR3 loop spans 14 amino acids. CDR3 sequence (DNA): TGTGCCAGCAGTTCCCGACTAGGCGGGGAGACCCAGTACTTC. Protein sequence: CASSSRLGGETQYF.

This clone showed up just once. CDR3 in DNA: TGTGCCACCAGTACCGGGCAGGGGAGTGTCGAGGACACCGGGGAGCTGTTTTTT. Translated: CATSTGQGSVEDTGELFF. V and J are TRBV15 and TRBJ2-2; weak D call: TRBD1 (6 bases). Trimming took 6 bases from V and 3 from J, leaving 23 bases between them. This CDR3 spans 18 amino acids. The V gene's germline CDR1 is LNHNV and CDR2 YYDKDF (reference sequence).

V is TRBV2 and J is TRBJ2-7; 8 nucleotides line up with TRBD2. The V and J ends lost 6 bases and 5 bases, in that order; junction bases with no gene match: 3. Germline V gene data show CDR1 as SNHLY and CDR2 as FYNNEI. The CDR3 spans 12 residues. The CDR3 DNA reads as TGTGCCAGCAGGGGACTAGGTGACGAGCAGTACTTC. Amino acid sequence: CASRGLGDEQYF.

V is TRBV27 and J is TRBJ1-4; D is unresolved. This CDR3 contains 18 residues. Deletions cut 2 bases from V and 0 bases from J, with 16 bases between. The germline CDR1 and CDR2 sequences are MNHEY and SMNVEV (reference sequence). The CDR3 nucleotides read TGTGCCAGCAGTTTAAGGTACAACAGTTATGCAACTAATGAAAAACTGTTTTTT. This translates into CASSLRYNSYATNEKLFF.

The rearrangement joins TRBV28 to TRBJ1-1; no clear D. The CDR3 spans 14 residues. The V and J ends lost 5 bases and 4 bases respectively, with 14 bases between them. Germline CDR1 is MDHEN and CDR2 is SYDVKM. The CDR3 spells CASSAEGGSTEAFF. CDR3 coding DNA: TGTGCCAGCAGTGCCGAGGGAGGGAGCACTGAAGCTTTCTTT.

This chain uses TRBV19 with TRBJ2-7; possible D gene TRBD2, 6 bases. Germline V CDR1 and CDR2: LNHDA, SQIVND (reference sequence). CDR3 length: 13 amino acids. V lost 8 bases to trimming and J lost 0 bases, with 11 bases between them. The DNA for the CDR3 is TGTGCCAGTGGGGCCGGGAGCTCCTACGAGCAGTACTTC. This gives the protein CASGAGSSYEQYF.

The chain has TRBV27 and TRBJ2-7, with 7 bases identical to TRBD1. V lost 5 bases, J lost 7 bases, and 8 bases stayed unmatched. The CDR3 sequence is 13 residues long. Germline-derived CDR1 and CDR2 are MNHEY and SMNVEV (reference sequence). CDR3 in DNA: TGTGCCAGCAGTCCTACTGGGGACAGTGAGCAGTACTTC. Its protein product is CASSPTGDSEQYF.

This chain links TRBV28 with TRBJ2-7; TRBD1 matches 8 bases. The ends lost 4 bases at V and 0 bases at J; junction bases unmatched: 5. The length of the CDR3 is 15 residues. CDR1 MDHEN and CDR2 SYDVKM come from the germline V gene. CDR3 nucleotide sequence: TGTGCCAGCAGTTCCCGGACAGGGTTCTCCTACGAGCAGTACTTC. Amino acids: CASSSRTGFSYEQYF. Full variable domain (remainder filled in from reference TRBV28 and TRBJ2-7): DVKVTQSSRYLVKRTGEKVFLECVQDMDHENMFWYRQDPGLGLRLIYFSYDVKMKEKGDIPEGYSVSREKKERFSLILESASTNQTSMYLCASSSRTGFSYEQYFGPGTRLTVT.

In this sample, this clone turned up a few times. The genes are TRBV4-1 and TRBJ2-1, with D perhaps matching TRBD1 (5 bases). V gave up 4 bases and J gave up 9 bases, with 22 bases separating them. The CDR3 is made up of 16 amino acids. Germline loops: CDR1 MGHRA, CDR2 YSYEKL. The CDR3, as DNA: TGCGCCAGCAGCCTACTTTTGAGACAGAGAACGGTTGAGCAGTTCTTC. Translating gives CASSLLLRQRTVEQFF.

The chain has TRBV6-5 and TRBJ1-4; D is possibly TRBD1 (5 bases). The CDR3 consists of 15 residues. Germline CDR1 and CDR2: MNHEY and SVGAGI. Trimming removed 4 bases from V and 8 bases from J, with 17 bases in between. Here the CDR3 reads CASSSQGPSVEKLFF. DNA for the CDR3: TGTGCCAGCAGTTCCCAGGGCCCTAGTGTAGAAAAACTGTTTTTT.

This clone came up once. The chain joins TRBV5-1 to TRBJ2-7; D may be TRBD1 (6 bases). Trimming pared 1 base from V and 0 bases from J, leaving 8 bases between. CDR1 and CDR2 from the germline V gene are SGHRS and YFSETQ. This CDR3 region has 14 residues. The CDR3 protein is CASSLRGGSYEQYF. The CDR3 coding sequence is TGCGCCAGCAGCTTGCGAGGGGGCTCCTACGAGCAGTACTTC.

This chain links TRBV4-1 with TRBJ1-2; D is perhaps TRBD1 (5 bases). The germline V gene has CDR1 MGHRA and CDR2 YSYEKL. Trimming cost V 6 bases and J 4 bases, with 21 bases left between them. The CDR3 has 16 residues. The CDR3 DNA sequence: TGCGCCAGCAGGCAAATGGAGGGGCGCTTCCTCTATGGCTACACCTTC. Translation: CASRQMEGRFLYGYTF.

The rearrangement uses TRBV19 and TRBJ1-5, with D uncertain. V shed 6 bases and J shed 1 base, with 16 bases lying between them. This CDR3 has 16 amino acids. Germline V lookup: CDR1 LNHDA, CDR2 SQIVND (reference sequence). CDR3 region: CASRMNGLGSNQPQHF. The CDR3 DNA reads TGTGCCAGTAGAATGAACGGACTAGGGAGCAATCAGCCCCAGCATTTT.

This clone was detected only once. The chain is built from TRBV19 and TRBJ2-1; maybe TRBD2 (6 bases). Germline CDR1 LNHDA, CDR2 SQIVND (reference sequence). This CDR3 is built from 13 residues. The V end lost 7 bases, the J end lost 2 bases, and 9 bases lay between the germline ends. The CDR3 loop reads CASNGEAYNEQFF. As DNA, the CDR3 is TGTGCCAGTAACGGGGAGGCCTACAATGAGCAGTTCTTC.

Only a few counts were recorded for this clone. This chain connects TRBV6-1 to TRBJ1-2; 7 bases agree with TRBD1. The CDR3 loop spans 13 amino acids. Germline CDR1 is MNHNS and CDR2 is SASEGT. Germline trimming cut 6 bases from V and 8 bases from J; bases unmatched to any gene: 9. CDR3 sequence: CASRSGGLLGYTF. The CDR3 DNA reads as TGTGCCAGCAGGTCAGGGGGTCTGTTGGGCTACACCTTC.

The rearrangement links TRBV6-5 to TRBJ1-2; 8 bases map to TRBD1. The germline V gene has CDR1 MNHEY and CDR2 SVGAGI. With V trimmed by 2 bases and J by 4 bases, 9 bases remained unmatched. The CDR3 runs 16 residues. CDR3 in DNA: TGTGCCAGCAGTTACCAAAGGACAGGGTCGGGCTATGGCTACACCTTC. It translates to CASSYQRTGSGYGYTF.

The rearrangement uses TRBV19 and TRBJ1-2, with 11 nucleotides matching TRBD1. The CDR3 runs to 14 residues. From germline, CDR1 is LNHDA and CDR2 SQIVND (reference sequence). The ends lost 5 bases at V and 2 bases at J; junction bases unmatched: 1. In nucleotides, the CDR3 is TGTGCCAGTAGTTGGACAGGGGGCAACTATGGCTACACCTTC. It codes for CASSWTGGNYGYTF. Drawing the rest from reference TRBV19 and TRBJ1-2, the complete variable domain is DGGITQSPKYLFRKEGQNVTLSCEQNLNHDAMYWYRQDPGQGLRLIYYSQIVNDFQKGDIAEGYSVSREKKESFPLTVTSAQKNPTAFYLCASSWTGGNYGYTFGSGTRLTVV.

The chain employs TRBV6-5 and TRBJ2-7, with 7 bases that match TRBD2. The trim removed 5 bases at V and 3 bases at J, leaving 7 bases unmatched. This CDR3 has 14 residues. From germline, CDR1 is MNHEY and CDR2 SVGAGI. The CDR3 sequence: CASSPAGRVYEQYF. CDR3 nucleotide sequence: TGTGCCAGCAGTCCCGCAGGGAGGGTCTACGAGCAGTACTTC.

The chain uses TRBV27 and TRBJ1-2; D might be TRBD1 (6 bases). The length of the CDR3 is 14 residues. The V gene lost 6 bases and the J gene lost 4 bases, with 15 bases spanning the gap. Germline V CDR1 and CDR2: MNHEY, SMNVEV (reference sequence). The CDR3 sequence is CASSHQGSGYGYTF. The CDR3 DNA reads TGTGCCAGCAGCCACCAGGGGAGTGGCTATGGCTACACCTTC.

The chain joins TRBV25-1 to TRBJ2-3, with 7 bases aligning to TRBD2. In germline, CDR1 is MGHDK, CDR2 SYGVNS. The V segment lost 2 bases and the J segment 2 bases; nucleotides outside the gene matches: 4. This CDR3 spans 15 amino acids. This CDR3 reads CASSEAGRDTDTQYF. For the CDR3, the DNA is TGTGCCAGCAGTGAAGCAGGGAGGGACACAGATACGCAGTATTTT.

The chain recombines TRBV28 with TRBJ2-4, with D possibly matching TRBD2 (7 bases). CDR1 is MDHEN and CDR2 is SYDVKM in the germline V gene. The CDR3 extends over 16 amino acids. The V and J ends lost 7 bases and 2 bases respectively, with 18 bases between them. CDR3 bases: TGTGCCAGCAAACCCCGGGGGGCGGTTTCCAAAAACATTCAGTACTTC. It is translated as CASKPRGAVSKNIQYF.

In its sample, this clone was seen a few times. The genes are TRBV7-9 and TRBJ2-3, with 11 bases identical to TRBD2. The CDR3 spans 16 residues. With V trimmed by 2 bases and J by 4 bases, 5 bases remained unmatched. The germline CDR1 and CDR2 sequences are SEHNR and FQNEAQ (reference sequence). The CDR3 loop reads CASSLKLAGVADTQYF. The CDR3 DNA sequence: TGTGCCAGCAGCTTAAAACTAGCGGGAGTTGCAGATACGCAGTATTTT.

The V gene is TRBV21-1, the J gene TRBJ2-3; the D call TRBD1 from the table was never checked on the DNA. TRBV21-1 is deemed a pseudogene. This CDR3 is 17 amino acids long. The CDR3 protein is CASSHRTGGMTTDTQYF. CDR3 sequence (DNA): TGTGCCAGCAGCCACCGGACAGGGGGCATGACCACAGATACGCAGTATTTT.

V is TRBV5-1 and J is TRBJ2-3, with D possibly being TRBD2 (5 bases). Deletions cut 9 bases from V and 2 bases from J, with 13 bases between. This CDR3 region has 13 residues. The germline V gene has CDR1 SGHRS and CDR2 YFSETQ. CDR3 protein: CATSADYTDTQYF. As DNA, the CDR3 is TGCGCCACTTCCGCCGACTACACAGATACGCAGTATTTT.